The next 24 T cell receptor beta chains were all read from a single sample in a study of T cell repertoires in cytomegalovirus infection. TCRdb re-analysed the reads in MiXCR, keeping a single row per CDR3 protein. The sample comprises about 55,000 distinct CDR3 sequences, over 15% of which are singletons, and 64% rests with the top ten. The antigens of these receptors remain unknown. This specimen consisted of CD8+ T cells from cultured PBMCs, obtained from culture after CMV antigen stimulation. The receptors here all came from a human donor in good health (CMV status not recorded). Some clones in this sample may be carry-over from other donors' samples.

There are a few counts of this clonotype. This chain uses TRBV27 with TRBJ1-4, with TRBD1 as a possible D gene (6 bases). With 3 bases removed from V and 8 bases from J, the gap between germline ends came to 13 bases. CDR3 size: 14 residues. Germline CDR1 is MNHEY and CDR2 is SMNVEV (reference sequence). As DNA, the CDR3 is TGTGCCAGCAGTTTGAGCGGGGGCGCCGAAAAACTGTTTTTT. This sequence encodes CASSLSGGAEKLFF.

V and J are TRBV6-2 or TRBV6-3 and TRBJ2-5; 7 bases map to TRBD2. Per germline, CDR1 MNHEY and CDR2 SVGEGT. V dropped 2 bases and J dropped 0; count of bases not matched to a gene: 0. The CDR3 loop spans 14 amino acids. CDR3 protein: CASSYGGDQETQYF. The CDR3, as DNA: TGTGCCAGCAGTTACGGGGGGGACCAAGAGACCCAGTACTTC.

The chain couples TRBV7-9 to TRBJ2-7; 8 bases are a match to TRBD1. The CDR3 has 16 residues. V lost 6 bases to trimming and J lost 3 bases; unmatched junction nucleotides: 13. The germline V gene has CDR1 SEHNR and CDR2 FQNEAQ (reference sequence). Here the CDR3 DNA reads TGTGCCAGCAGTTCGCCCGGACAGGGCAAATACTACGAGCAGTACTTC. Translation gives CASSSPGQGKYYEQYF.

The J gene is TRBJ2-5, the V gene TRBV7-8; 7 nucleotides agree with TRBD1. Germline trimming cut 3 bases from V and 1 base from J; bases unmatched to any gene: 5. Germline lookup yields CDR1 SGHVS and CDR2 FQNEAQ. The CDR3 extends over 15 amino acids. The CDR3 DNA reads TGTGCCAGCAGCTTTCCGGGACAGCTCCAAGAGACCCAGTACTTC. It encodes CASSFPGQLQETQYF.

J is TRBJ2-7 and V is TRBV7-6; a possible D gene is TRBD2 (5 bases). Trimming took 5 bases from V and 8 from J, leaving 22 bases between them. The germline gives CDR1 SGHVS, CDR2 FNYEAQ. CDR3 length: 15 amino acids. The CDR3: CASSGSGGSGGKQYF. The DNA of the CDR3 is TGTGCCAGCAGCGGGTCGGGCGGGTCGGGTGGAAAGCAGTACTTC.

This clonotype occurred once. The rearrangement joins TRBV20-1 to TRBJ2-7; 10 bases are a match to TRBD2. Trimming removed 3 bases from V and 0 bases from J; junction bases left unmatched: 8. Germline V gene data show CDR1 as DFQATT and CDR2 as SNEGSKA (reference sequence). The CDR3 is made up of 16 amino acids. CDR3: CSARSSGRDSSYEQYF. As DNA, the CDR3 is TGCAGTGCTAGGTCCAGCGGGAGGGACTCCTCCTACGAGCAGTACTTC.

V is TRBV28 and J is TRBJ2-7; 7 positions match TRBD1. CDR3 length: 20 residues. V shed 4 bases, J shed 1 base, and the junction held 22 bases outside the gene matches. Looked up from germline, CDR1 is MDHEN and CDR2 is SYDVKM. The CDR3 loop is CASSSRIVANTGVLSYEQYF. Written as DNA, the CDR3 is TGTGCCAGCAGTTCTAGAATCGTAGCTAATACAGGGGTTTTGTCCTACGAGCAGTACTTC.

V usage is TRBV7-2 and J usage is TRBJ1-3; D is unresolved. The length of the CDR3 is 15 residues. V was shortened by 1 base and J by 0 bases, with 7 bases between the two germline ends. From germline, CDR1 is SGHTA and CDR2 FQGNSA. The chain's CDR3 is CASSLGRTSGNTIYF. For the CDR3, the DNA is TGTGCCAGCAGCTTAGGGAGAACCTCTGGAAACACCATATATTTT.

This clonotype was observed a handful of times. This chain connects TRBV9 to TRBJ1-5; D is undetermined. Germline V gives CDR1 SGDLS, CDR2 YYNGEE. This CDR3 has 13 amino acids. V dropped 0 bases and J dropped 9 bases, with 10 bases sitting between them. CDR3 sequence (DNA): TGTGCCAGCAGCGTAGGGTCGTTTTCGCCCCAGCATTTT. Amino acids: CASSVGSFSPQHF.

Only a few counts were recorded for this clonotype. The rearrangement links TRBV7-9 to TRBJ2-3; D may be TRBD1 (5 bases). The CDR3 extends over 15 amino acids. The V end was cut by 3 bases, the J end by 2 bases, with 12 bases between. In germline, CDR1 is SEHNR, CDR2 FQNEAQ (reference sequence). CDR3 DNA: TGTGCCAGCAGCTTTTCAGGGTCAAACACAGATACGCAGTATTTT. Protein sequence: CASSFSGSNTDTQYF.

This clonotype was seen repeatedly, ten times or more. The chain employs TRBV4-1 and TRBJ2-3; D perhaps matches TRBD1 (6 bases). This CDR3 comprises 15 residues. V shed 1 base and J shed 2 bases, with 10 bases lying between them. Germline V gene data show CDR1 as MGHRA and CDR2 as YSYEKL. The chain's CDR3 is CASSQGNRDTDTQYF. Written as DNA, the CDR3 is TGCGCCAGCAGCCAAGGCAACAGGGACACAGATACGCAGTATTTT.

The gene calls are TRBV7-2 and TRBJ1-5, with a weak D call TRBD1 (6 bases). Germline CDR1 reads SGHTA; CDR2 reads FQGNSA. This CDR3 contains 17 residues. V shed 5 bases and J shed 3 bases, with 20 bases lying between them. The CDR3 spells CASSPRRGRGSNQPQHF. The CDR3 DNA reads as TGTGCCAGCAGCCCGAGACGGGGCAGGGGTTCCAATCAGCCCCAGCATTTT.

CDR3 nucleotides: TGCGCCAGCAGCCATGATTTGGAGACCCAGTACTTC. Protein sequence: CASSHDLETQYF. The chain joins TRBV4-1 to TRBJ2-5; D is unclear. In germline, CDR1 is MGHRA, CDR2 YSYEKL. The CDR3 is 12 residues long. With 3 bases removed from V and 5 bases from J, the gap between germline ends came to 7 bases.

This chain joins TRBV7-6 and TRBJ2-7; TRBD1 aligns across 11 bases. The ends lost 3 bases at V and 6 bases at J; junction bases unmatched: 4. Germline V gene sequence: CDR1 SGHVS, CDR2 FNYEAQ. The CDR3 has 14 amino acids. This chain's CDR3 is CASSFGTGGSEQYF. CDR3 nucleotides: TGTGCCAGCAGCTTCGGGACAGGGGGGTCCGAGCAGTACTTC. Using reference TRBV7-6 and TRBJ2-7 for the parts outside the CDR3, the full variable domain is GAGVSQSPRYKVTKRGQDVALRCDPISGHVSLYWYRQALGQGPEFLTYFNYEAQQDKSGLPNDRFSAERPEGSISTLTIQRTEQRDSAMYRCASSFGTGGSEQYFGPGTRLTVT.

The chain employs TRBV7-6 and TRBJ2-7; D is undetermined. There are 13 residues in the CDR3. V lost 2 bases and J 1 base, leaving 6 bases between the germline ends. Germline CDR1 and CDR2: SGHVS and FNYEAQ. CDR3 amino acids: CASSLTQSYEQYF. The CDR3 DNA sequence: TGTGCCAGCAGCTTAACCCAGTCCTACGAGCAGTACTTC.

In its sample, this clonotype was seen a few times. The V gene is TRBV29-1, the J gene TRBJ2-7; D possibly matches TRBD1 or TRBD2 (6 bases each). The CDR3 length is 16 residues. Germline V gene data show CDR1 as SQVTM and CDR2 as ANQGSEA. The V and J ends lost 0 bases and 4 bases respectively, with 19 bases between them. CDR3 in DNA: TGCAGCGTTGAAGATCAGGACAGCGGGCGGGTTTACGAGCAGTACTTC. Its protein is CSVEDQDSGRVYEQYF.

CDR3 amino acids: CASSRTTKETQYF. CDR3 sequence (DNA): TGTGCCAGCAGCAGGACTACCAAAGAGACCCAGTACTTC. The chain has TRBV11-2 and TRBJ2-5, with D tentatively TRBD2 (6 bases). CDR3 length: 13 residues. CDR1 SGHAT and CDR2 FQNNGV come from the germline V gene. Trimming cost V 5 bases and J 3 bases, with 10 bases left between them.

This rearrangement joins TRBV7-2 to TRBJ2-2; D possibly corresponds to TRBD1 (6 bases). CDR1 and CDR2 (germline): SGHTA, FQGNSA. Trimming took 1 base from V and 1 from J, leaving 13 bases between them. The CDR3 has 17 amino acids. In nucleotides, the CDR3 is TGTGCCAGCAGCTTAGAGCGGCGCAGGGGGAACACCGGGGAGCTGTTTTTT. Its translation is CASSLERRRGNTGELFF.

The CDR3 region has the DNA TGTGCCAGCAGTTTCGGCGGAAGTAGCAATCAGCCCCAGCATTTT. Translating gives CASSFGGSSNQPQHF. J is TRBJ1-5 and V is TRBV28; no clear D. The CDR3 runs to 15 residues. V lost 3 bases and J 0 bases, leaving 9 bases between the germline ends. Per the germline V gene, CDR1 is MDHEN and CDR2 is SYDVKM.

The chain has TRBV27 and TRBJ2-7, with 7 bases identical to TRBD1. CDR1 and CDR2 from the germline V gene are MNHEY and SMNVEV (reference sequence). The CDR3 is 14 residues long. J lost 1 base, V lost 5 bases, and 5 bases had no gene match. For the CDR3, the DNA is TGTGCCAGCAGTCCGTGGGACAGTTCCTACGAGCAGTACTTC. Residues: CASSPWDSSYEQYF.

This clonotype was seen a handful of times. The rearrangement uses TRBV7-8 and TRBJ2-7; 7 nucleotides match TRBD2. This CDR3 is 14 amino acids long. CDR1 and CDR2 (germline): SGHVS, FQNEAQ. V trimming: 5 bases; J trimming: 3 bases; junction bases outside the gene matches: 7. CDR3 sequence reads: CASSPGLDFYEQYF. Written as DNA, the CDR3 is TGTGCCAGCAGCCCTGGACTAGATTTCTACGAGCAGTACTTC.

The gene calls are TRBV9 and TRBJ2-3; no clear D. This CDR3 has 13 residues. Germline CDR1 reads SGDLS; CDR2 reads YYNGEE. The germline V and J ends were trimmed by 0 bases and 4 bases, with 6 bases remaining between them. Here the CDR3 DNA reads TGTGCCAGCAGCGTAGAAAACCCAGATACGCAGTATTTT. Amino acid sequence: CASSVENPDTQYF.

The chain has TRBV7-2 and TRBJ2-7, with 7 bases lining up with TRBD2. Germline values: CDR1 SGHTA, CDR2 FQGNSA. V was clipped by 5 bases and J by 0 bases; unmatched bases: 7. This CDR3 contains 15 residues. For the CDR3, the DNA is TGTGCCAGCAGCCCAAGGGGCGGGAGCTCCTACGAGCAGTACTTC. Translating gives CASSPRGGSSYEQYF.

The V gene is TRBV7-8, the J gene TRBJ2-2; D uncertain. The CDR3 totals 15 residues. Trimming removed 0 bases from V and 5 bases from J, with 10 bases in between. From germline, CDR1 is SGHVS and CDR2 FQNEAQ. CDR3 coding DNA: TGTGCCAGCAGCTTAGCTGGCAGTGCTACCGGGGAGCTGTTTTTT. This encodes CASSLAGSATGELFF.